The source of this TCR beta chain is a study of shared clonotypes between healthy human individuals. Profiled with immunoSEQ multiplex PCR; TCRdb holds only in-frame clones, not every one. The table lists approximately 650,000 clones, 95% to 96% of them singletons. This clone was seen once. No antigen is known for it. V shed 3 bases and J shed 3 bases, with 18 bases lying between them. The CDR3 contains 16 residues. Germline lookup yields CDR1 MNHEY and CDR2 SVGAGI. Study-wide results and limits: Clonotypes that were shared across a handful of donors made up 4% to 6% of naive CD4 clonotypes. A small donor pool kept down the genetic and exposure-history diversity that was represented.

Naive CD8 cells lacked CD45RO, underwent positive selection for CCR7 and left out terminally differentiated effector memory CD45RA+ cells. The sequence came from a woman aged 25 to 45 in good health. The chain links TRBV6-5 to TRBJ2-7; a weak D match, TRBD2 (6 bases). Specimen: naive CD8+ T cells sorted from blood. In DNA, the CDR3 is TGTGCCAGCAGTTATGAACCCCTAGCGTCACTCTACGAGCAGTACTTC. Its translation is CASSYEPLASLYEQYF.